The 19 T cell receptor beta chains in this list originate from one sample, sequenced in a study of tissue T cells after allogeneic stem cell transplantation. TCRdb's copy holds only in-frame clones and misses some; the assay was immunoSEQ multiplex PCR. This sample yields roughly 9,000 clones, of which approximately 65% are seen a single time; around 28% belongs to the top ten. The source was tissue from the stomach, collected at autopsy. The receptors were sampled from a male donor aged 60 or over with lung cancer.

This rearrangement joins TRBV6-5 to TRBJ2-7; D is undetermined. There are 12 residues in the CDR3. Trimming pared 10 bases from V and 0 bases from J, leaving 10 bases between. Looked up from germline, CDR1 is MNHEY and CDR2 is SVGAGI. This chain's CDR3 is CATLGGSYEQYF. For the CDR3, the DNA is TGTGCCACCCTAGGCGGCTCCTACGAGCAGTACTTC.

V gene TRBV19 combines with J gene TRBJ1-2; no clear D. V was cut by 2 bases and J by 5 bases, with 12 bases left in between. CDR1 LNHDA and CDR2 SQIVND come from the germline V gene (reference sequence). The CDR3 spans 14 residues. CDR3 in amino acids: CASSIFQGRYGYTF. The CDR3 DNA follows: TGTGCCAGTAGTATATTTCAAGGGCGGTATGGCTACACCTTC.

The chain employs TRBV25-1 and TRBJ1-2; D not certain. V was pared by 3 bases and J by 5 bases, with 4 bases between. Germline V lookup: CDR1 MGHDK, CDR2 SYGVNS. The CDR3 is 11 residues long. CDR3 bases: TGTGCCAGCAGTGACGGTTATGGCTACACCTTC. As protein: CASSDGYGYTF.

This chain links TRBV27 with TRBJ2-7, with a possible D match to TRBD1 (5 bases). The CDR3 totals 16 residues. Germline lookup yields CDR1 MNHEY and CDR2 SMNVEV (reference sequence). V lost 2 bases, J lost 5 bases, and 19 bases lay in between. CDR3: CASSLSSPGPRDEQYF. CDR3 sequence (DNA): TGTGCCAGCAGTTTAAGCTCCCCAGGGCCCAGGGACGAGCAGTACTTC.

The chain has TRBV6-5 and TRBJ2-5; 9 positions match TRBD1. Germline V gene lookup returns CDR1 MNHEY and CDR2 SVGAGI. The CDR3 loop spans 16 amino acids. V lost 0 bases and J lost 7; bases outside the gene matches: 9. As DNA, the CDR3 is TGTGCCAGCAGTTACTCGCTGGGACAGGGACTCCGGACCCAGTACTTC. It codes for CASSYSLGQGLRTQYF.

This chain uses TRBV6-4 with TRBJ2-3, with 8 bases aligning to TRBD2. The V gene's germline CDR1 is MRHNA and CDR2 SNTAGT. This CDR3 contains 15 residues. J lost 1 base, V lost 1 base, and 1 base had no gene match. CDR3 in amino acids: CASSDFGGGTDTQYF. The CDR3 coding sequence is TGTGCCAGCAGTGACTTCGGGGGGGGCACAGATACGCAGTATTTT.

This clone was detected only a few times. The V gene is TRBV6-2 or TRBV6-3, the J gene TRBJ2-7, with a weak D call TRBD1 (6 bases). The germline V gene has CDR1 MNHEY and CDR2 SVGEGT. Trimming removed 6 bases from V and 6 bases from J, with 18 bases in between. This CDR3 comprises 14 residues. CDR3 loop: CASSPPQGYGEQYF. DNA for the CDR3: TGTGCCAGCAGCCCACCACAGGGTTATGGCGAGCAGTACTTC.

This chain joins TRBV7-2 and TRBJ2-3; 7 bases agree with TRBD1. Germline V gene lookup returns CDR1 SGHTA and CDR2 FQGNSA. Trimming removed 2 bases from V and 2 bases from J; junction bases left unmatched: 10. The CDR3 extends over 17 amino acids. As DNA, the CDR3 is TGTGCCAGCAGCTTATTACAGGGCAGGGGGTACACAGATACGCAGTATTTT. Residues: CASSLLQGRGYTDTQYF. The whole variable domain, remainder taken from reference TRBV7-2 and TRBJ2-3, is GAGVSQSPSNKVTEKGKDVELRCDPISGHTALYWYRQSLGQGLEFLIYFQGNSAPDKSGLPSDRFSAERTGGSVSTLTIQRTQQEDSAVYLCASSLLQGRGYTDTQYFGPGTRLTVL.

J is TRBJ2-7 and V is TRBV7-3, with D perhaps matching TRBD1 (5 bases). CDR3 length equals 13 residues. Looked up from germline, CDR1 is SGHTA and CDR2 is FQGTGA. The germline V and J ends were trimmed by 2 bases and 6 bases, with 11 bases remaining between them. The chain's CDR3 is CASSLGAASEQYF. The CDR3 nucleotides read TGTGCCAGCAGCTTAGGGGCCGCCTCCGAGCAGTACTTC. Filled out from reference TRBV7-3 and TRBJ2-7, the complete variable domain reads GAGVSQTPSNKVTEKGKYVELRCDPISGHTALYWYRQSLGQGPEFLIYFQGTGAADDSGLPNDRFFAVRPEGSVSTLKIQRTERGDSAVYLCASSLGAASEQYFGPGTRLTVT.

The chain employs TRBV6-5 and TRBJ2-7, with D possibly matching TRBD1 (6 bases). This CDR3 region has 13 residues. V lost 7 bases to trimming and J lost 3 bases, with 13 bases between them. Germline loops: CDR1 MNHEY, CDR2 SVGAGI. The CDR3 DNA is TGTGCCAGCACCAGACAGGCGGGCTACGAGCAGTACTTC. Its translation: CASTRQAGYEQYF.

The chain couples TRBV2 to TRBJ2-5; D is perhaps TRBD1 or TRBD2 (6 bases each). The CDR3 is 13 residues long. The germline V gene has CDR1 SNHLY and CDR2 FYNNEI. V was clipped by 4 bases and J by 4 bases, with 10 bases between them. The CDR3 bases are TGTGCCAGCAGTGCACAGGGAGGAGAGACCCAGTACTTC. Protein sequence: CASSAQGGETQYF.

CDR3 nucleotides: TGTGCCATTCCTTTCGCGAGGATCTCTGGAGAGACCCAGTACTTC. Its protein product is CAIPFARISGETQYF. The chain employs TRBV2 and TRBJ2-5; unclear D gene. CDR3 length: 15 amino acids. V dropped 10 bases and J dropped 4 bases, with 22 bases sitting between them. Germline CDR1 SNHLY, CDR2 FYNNEI.

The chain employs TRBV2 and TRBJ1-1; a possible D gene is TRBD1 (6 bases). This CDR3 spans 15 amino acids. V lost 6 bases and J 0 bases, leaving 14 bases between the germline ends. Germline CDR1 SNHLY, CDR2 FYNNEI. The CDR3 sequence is CASRGGLHVNTEAFF. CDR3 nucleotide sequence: TGTGCCAGCAGGGGGGGCCTCCACGTGAACACTGAAGCTTTCTTT.

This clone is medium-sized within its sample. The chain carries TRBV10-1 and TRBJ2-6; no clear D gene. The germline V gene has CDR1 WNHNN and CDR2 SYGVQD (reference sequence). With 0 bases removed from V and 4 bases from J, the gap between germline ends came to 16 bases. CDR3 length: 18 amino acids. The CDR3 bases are TGCGCCAGCAGTGAGTCGTTCGGATTACCCCTGGGGGCCAACGTCCTGACTTTC. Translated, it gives CASSESFGLPLGANVLTF.

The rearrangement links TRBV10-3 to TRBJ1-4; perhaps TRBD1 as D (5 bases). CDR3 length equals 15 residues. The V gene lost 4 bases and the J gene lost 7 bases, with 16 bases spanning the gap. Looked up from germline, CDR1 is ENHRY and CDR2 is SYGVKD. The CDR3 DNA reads TGTGCCATCAGTGGCCGGGACCTACCTAGTGAAAAACTGTTTTTT. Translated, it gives CAISGRDLPSEKLFF.

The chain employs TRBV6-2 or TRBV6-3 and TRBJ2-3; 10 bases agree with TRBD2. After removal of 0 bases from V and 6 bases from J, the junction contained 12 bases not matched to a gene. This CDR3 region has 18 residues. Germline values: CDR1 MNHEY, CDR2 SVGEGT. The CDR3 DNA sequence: TGTGCCAGCAGTTACTCGATCCCCCTAGCGGGGGCAAGCGATACGCAGTATTTT. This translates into CASSYSIPLAGASDTQYF.

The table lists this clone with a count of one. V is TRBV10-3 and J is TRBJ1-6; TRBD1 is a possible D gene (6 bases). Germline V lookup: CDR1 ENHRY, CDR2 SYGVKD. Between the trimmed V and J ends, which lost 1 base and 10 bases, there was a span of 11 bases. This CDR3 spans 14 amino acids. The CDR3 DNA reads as TGTGCCATCAGTGAGTTCAGGGGCGGATCACCCCTCCACTTT. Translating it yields CAISEFRGGSPLHF.

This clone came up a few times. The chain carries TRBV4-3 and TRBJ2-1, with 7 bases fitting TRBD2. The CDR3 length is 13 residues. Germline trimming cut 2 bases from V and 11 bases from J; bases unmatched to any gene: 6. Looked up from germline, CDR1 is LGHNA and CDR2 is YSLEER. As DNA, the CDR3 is TGCGCCAGCAGCCAAAATATGGGACTAAAGCAGTTCTTC. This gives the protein CASSQNMGLKQFF.

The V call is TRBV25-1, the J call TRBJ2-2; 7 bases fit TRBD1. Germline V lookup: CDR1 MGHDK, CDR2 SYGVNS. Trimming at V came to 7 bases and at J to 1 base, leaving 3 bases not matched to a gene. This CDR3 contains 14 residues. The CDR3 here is CASTNRGNTGELFF. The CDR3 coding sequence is TGTGCCAGCACTAACAGGGGGAACACCGGGGAGCTGTTTTTT.